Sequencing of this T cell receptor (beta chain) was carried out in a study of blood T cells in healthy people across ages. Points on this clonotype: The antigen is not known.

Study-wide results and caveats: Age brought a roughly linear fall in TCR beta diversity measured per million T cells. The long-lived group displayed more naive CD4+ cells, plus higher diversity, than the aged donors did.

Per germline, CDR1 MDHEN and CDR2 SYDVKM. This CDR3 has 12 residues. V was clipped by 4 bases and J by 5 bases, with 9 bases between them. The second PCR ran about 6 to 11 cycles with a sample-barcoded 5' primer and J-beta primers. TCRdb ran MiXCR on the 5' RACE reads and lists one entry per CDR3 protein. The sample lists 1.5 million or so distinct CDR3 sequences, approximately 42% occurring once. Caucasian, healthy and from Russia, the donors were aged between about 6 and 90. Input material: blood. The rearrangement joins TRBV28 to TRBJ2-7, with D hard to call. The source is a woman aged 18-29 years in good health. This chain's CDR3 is CASSYEPHEQYF. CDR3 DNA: TGTGCCAGCAGTTACGAGCCCCACGAGCAGTACTTC.